This passage covers 20 T cell receptor beta chains from one sample sequenced in a study of blood T cell repertoires in COVID-19. Method: immunoSEQ multiplex PCR; TCRdb's copy keeps in-frame clones and lacks some. The sample contains about 90,000 clones, around nine tenths of which appear only once. Sequenced sample: peripheral blood. The origin of the receptors is a man aged 50-59 years with acute or convalescent COVID-19.

The chain is built from TRBV24-1 and TRBJ1-2; D is uncertain. In germline, CDR1 is KGHDR, CDR2 SFDVKD. The CDR3 is 14 amino acids. The germline V and J ends were trimmed by 2 bases and 2 bases, with 8 bases remaining between them. In nucleotides, the CDR3 is TGTGCCACCAGTGATTCCGGCGGGAACTATGGCTACACCTTC. Protein: CATSDSGGNYGYTF.

CDR3 coding DNA: TGTGCCAGCAGTTTACTCTACCGAGGGACCAAAAACATTCAGTACTTC. This codes for CASSLLYRGTKNIQYF. The chain links TRBV27 to TRBJ2-4; D might be TRBD2 (5 bases). CDR3 length: 16 amino acids. V was clipped by 2 bases and J by 2 bases, with 13 bases between them. CDR1 and CDR2 (germline): MNHEY, SMNVEV (reference sequence).

The gene calls are TRBV5-4 and TRBJ2-3; 9 nucleotides align to TRBD2. V was clipped by 4 bases and J by 4 bases; unmatched bases: 10. This CDR3 spans 16 amino acids. The germline V gene has CDR1 SGHNT and CDR2 YYREEE (reference sequence). The CDR3 loop is CASSGPGGRASDTQYF. The CDR3 DNA follows: TGTGCCAGCAGCGGCCCAGGCGGGAGGGCTTCAGATACGCAGTATTTT.

This chain connects TRBV5-4 to TRBJ1-1; D is unresolved. Germline V gene sequence: CDR1 SGHNT, CDR2 YYREEE (reference sequence). V lost 0 bases and J lost 1, with 10 bases in between. The CDR3 spans 15 residues. The CDR3 DNA sequence: TGTGCCAGCAGCTTGGGGGGAGGTCGGAACACTGAAGCTTTCTTT. This codes for CASSLGGGRNTEAFF.

There are a few counts of this clone. The chain couples TRBV12-3 or TRBV12-4 to TRBJ1-1; 9 nucleotides match TRBD1. V lost 6 bases and J lost 4; bases outside the gene matches: 3. CDR3 length: 13 amino acids. CDR3: CASRGTGITEAFF. The CDR3 DNA is TGTGCCAGCAGGGGGACAGGGATCACTGAAGCTTTCTTT.

This rearrangement joins TRBV10-3 to TRBJ2-6, with 8 bases identical to TRBD1. This CDR3 region has 17 residues. Trimming cost V 4 bases and J 1 base; bases outside gene matches: 6. Germline V gives CDR1 ENHRY, CDR2 SYGVKD. In nucleotides, the CDR3 is TGTGCCATCAGTGCGGACAGGGCAATTTCTGGGGCCAACGTCCTGACTTTC. Its translation is CAISADRAISGANVLTF.

J is TRBJ2-2 and V is TRBV20-1; maybe TRBD2 (5 bases). V was clipped by 3 bases and J by 1 base, with 9 bases between them. CDR3 length: 14 residues. Germline V gene sequence: CDR1 DFQATT, CDR2 SNEGSKA (reference sequence). The CDR3, as DNA: TGCAGTGCTAGTAAACGGGAGAACACCGGGGAGCTGTTTTTT. As protein: CSASKRENTGELFF.

For the CDR3, the DNA is TGCGCCAGCAGCTTGAGGAGCCCGTACAATGAGCAGTTCTTC. This sequence encodes CASSLRSPYNEQFF. The V gene is TRBV5-1, the J gene TRBJ2-1; no firm D call. CDR3 length: 14 residues. Germline V CDR1 and CDR2: SGHRS, YFSETQ. V dropped 1 base and J dropped 4 bases, with 9 bases sitting between them.

The rearrangement joins TRBV19 to TRBJ1-5; possibly TRBD1 for D (6 bases). V gave up 3 bases and J gave up 6 bases, with 12 bases separating them. Germline V gives CDR1 LNHDA, CDR2 SQIVND (reference sequence). The CDR3 contains 14 residues. The CDR3 region is CASSIPQGRQPQHF. The DNA of the CDR3 is TGTGCCAGTAGTATCCCACAGGGTCGTCAGCCCCAGCATTTT. Drawing the rest from reference TRBV19 and TRBJ1-5, the complete variable domain is DGGITQSPKYLFRKEGQNVTLSCEQNLNHDAMYWYRQDPGQGLRLIYYSQIVNDFQKGDIAEGYSVSREKKESFPLTVTSAQKNPTAFYLCASSIPQGRQPQHFGDGTRLSIL.

This rearrangement joins TRBV24-1 to TRBJ1-1; 7 bases map to TRBD1. Germline CDR1 KGHDR, CDR2 SFDVKD. Germline trimming cut 2 bases from V and 1 base from J; bases unmatched to any gene: 9. This CDR3 region has 17 residues. The CDR3: CATSDSTGVGGNTEAFF. CDR3 coding DNA: TGTGCCACCAGTGATTCCACAGGGGTAGGGGGGAACACTGAAGCTTTCTTT.

V usage is TRBV7-6 and J usage is TRBJ1-3; D possibly corresponds to TRBD1 (5 bases). Germline CDR1 reads SGHVS; CDR2 reads FNYEAQ. V was shortened by 1 base and J by 0 bases, with 13 bases between the two germline ends. CDR3 length equals 17 residues. Written as DNA, the CDR3 is TGTGCCAGCAGCTTAGGGAGGGGACCTAACTCTGGAAACACCATATATTTT. Translation: CASSLGRGPNSGNTIYF. Full variable domain (rest looked up from reference TRBV7-6 and TRBJ1-3): GAGVSQSPRYKVTKRGQDVALRCDPISGHVSLYWYRQALGQGPEFLTYFNYEAQQDKSGLPNDRFSAERPEGSISTLTIQRTEQRDSAMYRCASSLGRGPNSGNTIYFGEGSWLTVV.

This clone was seen just once. The V and J genes are TRBV5-1 and TRBJ2-5; 10 bases agree with TRBD2. V was pared by 4 bases and J by 5 bases, with 11 bases of the junction left unmatched. Germline CDR1 is SGHRS and CDR2 is YFSETQ. The CDR3 spans 16 residues. The chain's CDR3 is CASSLGPAGGLETQYF. For the CDR3, the DNA is TGCGCCAGCAGCCTCGGTCCAGCGGGAGGGCTGGAGACCCAGTACTTC. Drawing the rest from reference TRBV5-1 and TRBJ2-5, the complete variable domain is KAGVTQTPRYLIKTRGQQVTLSCSPISGHRSVSWYQQTPGQGLQFLFEYFSETQRNKGNFPGRFSGRQFSNSRSEMNVSTLELGDSALYLCASSLGPAGGLETQYFGPGTRLLVL.

V and J are TRBV6-1 and TRBJ2-7; 9 bases line up with TRBD2. Germline V CDR1 and CDR2: MNHNS, SASEGT. Unmatched junction bases numbered 3, after V lost 0 bases and J lost 3 bases. The CDR3 loop spans 15 amino acids. This CDR3 is CASSEASGSVYEQYF. Here the CDR3 DNA reads TGTGCCAGCAGTGAAGCTAGCGGGAGCGTCTACGAGCAGTACTTC.

The V gene is TRBV4-3, the J gene TRBJ1-5; D is uncertain. V shed 0 bases and J shed 0 bases, with 6 bases lying between them. Germline V gene lookup returns CDR1 LGHNA and CDR2 YSLEER. The length of the CDR3 is 15 residues. Written as DNA, the CDR3 is TGCGCCAGCAGCCAAGATGCGGATAGCAATCAGCCCCAGCATTTT. Translating it yields CASSQDADSNQPQHF.

The gene calls are TRBV7-2 and TRBJ2-1; 11 positions agree with TRBD1. Trimming took 3 bases from V and 10 from J; bases not matched to a gene: 8. This CDR3 has 15 amino acids. Germline CDR1 is SGHTA and CDR2 is FQGNSA. The CDR3 reads CASSFRDRGEREQFF. In nucleotides, the CDR3 is TGTGCCAGCAGCTTTCGGGACAGGGGGGAGAGGGAGCAGTTCTTC.

The chain carries TRBV5-1 and TRBJ1-2; D is unresolved. Trimming removed 2 bases from V and 1 base from J, with 9 bases in between. The CDR3 runs 14 residues. Germline V gene sequence: CDR1 SGHRS, CDR2 YFSETQ. Written as DNA, the CDR3 is TGCGCCAGCAGCTTAGATGGCGGTAACTATGGCTACACCTTC. Protein product: CASSLDGGNYGYTF.

In DNA, the CDR3 is TGTGCCAGCAGGGGGGGTGGAGAGACCCAGTACTTC. This gives the protein CASRGGGETQYF. The chain is built from TRBV2 and TRBJ2-5; a possible D gene is TRBD2 (6 bases). V gave up 6 bases and J gave up 4 bases, with 9 bases separating them. The CDR3 length is 12 residues. In germline, CDR1 is SNHLY, CDR2 FYNNEI.

V is TRBV7-9 and J is TRBJ1-4; D is possibly TRBD1 (5 bases). CDR3 length equals 15 residues. CDR1 SEHNR and CDR2 FQNEAQ come from the germline V gene (reference sequence). The V gene lost 3 bases and the J gene lost 0 bases, with 8 bases spanning the gap. CDR3 in DNA: TGTGCCAGCAGCTTTTGGGGGGCAACTAATGAAAAACTGTTTTTT. This codes for CASSFWGATNEKLFF.

The chain couples TRBV13 to TRBJ2-1; D may be TRBD1 (6 bases). The CDR3 is 14 residues long. Germline V CDR1 and CDR2: PRHDT, FYEKMQ (reference sequence). Trimming stripped 5 bases from V and 5 bases from J, with 13 bases between. The CDR3 loop reads CASSVGQPNNEQFF. The DNA for the CDR3 is TGTGCCAGCAGCGTCGGACAGCCTAACAATGAGCAGTTCTTC.

The rearrangement joins TRBV5-1 to TRBJ1-6; D perhaps matches TRBD1 (6 bases). This CDR3 has 13 amino acids. V lost 3 bases and J lost 8, with 9 bases in between. Germline-derived CDR1 and CDR2 are SGHRS and YFSETQ. For the CDR3, the DNA is TGCGCCAGCAGCTCTCAGGGGTATTCACCCCTCCACTTT. Translating gives CASSSQGYSPLHF.